What follows are 20 T cell receptor beta chains derived from one specimen sequenced in a study of blood T cell repertoires in COVID-19. Assay: immunoSEQ multiplex PCR; the TCRdb copy retains only in-frame clones and omits some. The sample has a few hundred thousand clones; about 86% are singletons. The sample consisted of peripheral blood. The receptors were gathered from a person aged 70 to 80 with COVID-19, enrolled during active disease.

This chain uses TRBV9 with TRBJ2-1, with 7 positions matching TRBD2. This CDR3 comprises 14 residues. V shed 0 bases, J shed 9 bases, and the junction held 6 bases outside the gene matches. The germline V gene encodes CDR1 SGDLS and CDR2 YYNGEE. CDR3 residues: CASSVGTSSFEQFF. The CDR3 coding sequence is TGTGCCAGCAGCGTAGGGACTAGTTCGTTTGAGCAGTTCTTC.

The chain links TRBV27 to TRBJ2-1; 7 bases map to TRBD2. Germline CDR1 is MNHEY and CDR2 is SMNVEV (reference sequence). The length of the CDR3 is 15 residues. V dropped 7 bases and J dropped 4; count of bases not matched to a gene: 10. CDR3 residues: CASNGRMGLYNEQFF. The CDR3 region has the DNA TGTGCCAGCAACGGGAGGATGGGCCTATACAATGAGCAGTTCTTC.

This chain joins TRBV7-8 and TRBJ1-1; D is ambiguous. V lost 5 bases, J lost 1 base, and 8 bases lay in between. This CDR3 spans 13 amino acids. Germline CDR1 and CDR2: SGHVS and FQNEAQ. The CDR3 sequence: CASSPRQNTEAFF. DNA of the CDR3: TGTGCCAGCAGCCCCCGACAGAACACTGAAGCTTTCTTT.

This clone was recorded only once. The rearrangement uses TRBV4-3 and TRBJ2-7; 7 bases agree with TRBD1. In germline, CDR1 is LGHNA, CDR2 YSLEER. The CDR3 consists of 14 residues. V shed 3 bases and J 7 bases; nucleotides not matched to a gene: 9. CDR3 protein: CASSHIGQVREQYF. The CDR3 nucleotides are TGCGCCAGCAGCCATATCGGACAGGTGAGAGAGCAGTACTTC.

The chain recombines TRBV6-5 with TRBJ2-1, with TRBD2 matching over 8 bases. Germline V gene data show CDR1 as MNHEY and CDR2 as SVGAGI. V dropped 6 bases and J dropped 4; count of bases not matched to a gene: 5. The CDR3 is 14 residues long. CDR3 loop: CASSSPGGYNEQFF. CDR3 coding DNA: TGTGCCAGCAGCTCCCCGGGGGGGTACAATGAGCAGTTCTTC.

Note on this clone: One end of the junction fails to match germline, which may point to a read error. The chain uses TRBV4-1 and TRBJ2-7; D unresolved. There are 14 residues in the CDR3. Germline-derived CDR1 and CDR2 are MGHRA and YSYEKL. In nucleotides, the CDR3 is TGCGCCAGCAGCAAAGAACACAGCCCCTACGAGCAGTACTTC. It specifies CASSKEHSPYEQYF.

The CDR3 region has the DNA TGTGCCAGTAGTTTTAGGGGGCGAACCGGGGAGCTGTTTTTT. This codes for CASSFRGRTGELFF. The gene calls are TRBV19 and TRBJ2-2, with 7 bases aligning to TRBD1. V lost 5 bases, J lost 5 bases, and 5 bases stayed unmatched. There are 14 residues in the CDR3. CDR1 and CDR2 (germline): LNHDA, SQIVND (reference sequence).

The V and J genes are TRBV28 and TRBJ1-3, with TRBD1 matching 7 bases. Germline loops: CDR1 MDHEN, CDR2 SYDVKM. The CDR3 runs to 16 residues. V was pared by 7 bases and J by 3 bases, with 12 bases of the junction left unmatched. The CDR3 protein is CASNALGTDGGNTIYF. Here the CDR3 DNA reads TGTGCCAGCAACGCCCTAGGGACAGACGGTGGAAACACCATATATTTT. The entire variable domain, with the rest obtained from reference TRBV28 and TRBJ1-3, is as follows: DVKVTQSSRYLVKRTGEKVFLECVQDMDHENMFWYRQDPGLGLRLIYFSYDVKMKEKGDIPEGYSVSREKKERFSLILESASTNQTSMYLCASNALGTDGGNTIYFGEGSWLTVV.

The table lists this clone with many counts. The J gene is TRBJ1-2, the V gene TRBV7-9; D possibly corresponds to TRBD1 (6 bases). V was shortened by 8 bases and J by 7 bases, with 14 bases between the two germline ends. The CDR3 loop spans 12 amino acids. Germline V lookup: CDR1 SEHNR, CDR2 FQNEAQ (reference sequence). The CDR3 protein is CASPNREGGYTF. For the CDR3, the DNA is TGTGCCAGCCCCAACAGGGAAGGTGGCTACACCTTC.

The chain joins TRBV21-1 to TRBJ2-5; no DNA check was done on the table's D call, TRBD2. TRBV21-1 is given as a pseudogene. This CDR3 is 12 amino acids long. The CDR3 DNA reads as TGTGCCAGCATTGAGGTCCAAGAGACCCAGTACTTC. It translates to CASIEVQETQYF.

The chain joins TRBV5-4 to TRBJ1-4; D is possibly TRBD1 (6 bases). Trimming left V 4 bases short and J 3 bases short, with 13 bases between. Germline CDR1 and CDR2: SGHNT and YYREEE (reference sequence). The CDR3 is made up of 15 amino acids. DNA of the CDR3: TGTGCCAGCAGCACGCCGGACAGACCTAATGAAAAACTGTTTTTT. Its protein product is CASSTPDRPNEKLFF.

The CDR3 nucleotides read TGTGCCAGCAGTTTTTTAGGGGCGGGGACAGACAATGAGCAGTTCTTC. It codes for CASSFLGAGTDNEQFF. The chain joins TRBV27 to TRBJ2-1; maybe TRBD1 (7 bases). The germline V gene encodes CDR1 MNHEY and CDR2 SMNVEV (reference sequence). The CDR3 spans 16 residues. V dropped 3 bases and J dropped 5 bases, with 17 bases sitting between them.

The gene calls are TRBV9 and TRBJ1-1; possible D gene TRBD1, 5 bases. V was cut by 4 bases and J by 5 bases, with 12 bases left in between. Germline lookup yields CDR1 SGDLS and CDR2 YYNGEE. This CDR3 has 13 amino acids. This CDR3 reads CASSHRGVTEAFF. In nucleotides, the CDR3 is TGTGCCAGCAGCCACCGGGGGGTAACTGAAGCTTTCTTT.

The chain has TRBV3-1 (or the pseudogene TRBV3-2) and TRBJ1-4; TRBD1 matches at 9 bases. The V and J ends lost 4 bases and 3 bases, in that order; junction bases with no gene match: 3. This CDR3 is 15 amino acids long. In germline, CDR1 is LGHDT, CDR2 YNNKEL (reference sequence). This chain's CDR3 is CASSLWTGANEKLFF. The CDR3 coding sequence is TGTGCCAGCAGCCTCTGGACAGGGGCTAATGAAAAACTGTTTTTT.

The chain recombines TRBV6-5 with TRBJ2-1; unclear D gene. The ends were cut back, 7 bases at V and 3 bases at J, with 13 bases in the middle. Germline lookup yields CDR1 MNHEY and CDR2 SVGAGI. CDR3 length: 14 amino acids. The CDR3: CASKETLSYNEQFF. CDR3 coding DNA: TGTGCCAGCAAGGAGACCCTAAGCTACAATGAGCAGTTCTTC.

Points on this clone: No DNA is shown, since the ends of the CDR3 on it are uncertain; the CDR3 is the one TCRdb lists. The chain joins TRBV21-1 to TRBJ1-1; the D call TRBD1 from the table was never checked on the DNA. TRBV21-1 corresponds to a pseudogene. The CDR3 region is 19 residues in length, termini included. The CDR3: CASSFGQGAVIGLNTEAFF.

This clone was counted between two and nine times. The genes are TRBV10-3 and TRBJ2-2; D may be TRBD2 (5 bases). V lost 4 bases and J 2 bases, leaving 11 bases between the germline ends. Germline CDR1 ENHRY, CDR2 SYGVKD. The length of the CDR3 is 15 residues. For the CDR3, the DNA is TGTGCCATCAGTGCCGGACTGCTAAACACCGGGGAGCTGTTTTTT. Translating gives CAISAGLLNTGELFF.

This clone occurred a few times. This sequence joins TRBV7-9 and TRBJ1-1; a weak D match, TRBD1 (6 bases). There are 14 residues in the CDR3. Looked up from germline, CDR1 is SEHNR and CDR2 is FQNEAQ (reference sequence). Deletions cut 5 bases from V and 4 bases from J, with 14 bases between. CDR3 nucleotides: TGTGCCAGCAGCCTCGGACAGACTATCACTGAAGCTTTCTTT. Amino acid sequence: CASSLGQTITEAFF. The entire variable domain, with the rest obtained from reference TRBV7-9 and TRBJ1-1, is as follows: DTGVSQNPRHKITKRGQNVTFRCDPISEHNRLYWYRQTLGQGPEFLTYFQNEAQLEKSRLLSDRFSAERPKGSFSTLEIQRTEQGDSAMYLCASSLGQTITEAFFGQGTRLTVV.

CDR3 nucleotides: TGTGCCAGCAGAACGCAGGGGGCTTACGAGCAGTACTTC. This sequence encodes CASRTQGAYEQYF. The J gene is TRBJ2-7, the V gene TRBV2, with 8 bases aligning to TRBD1. CDR1 and CDR2 from the germline V gene are SNHLY and FYNNEI. After removal of 6 bases from V and 4 bases from J, the junction contained 5 bases not matched to a gene. This CDR3 spans 13 amino acids.

Only one count was recorded for this clone. The V and J genes are TRBV20-1 and TRBJ2-7; D not resolved. Germline V gene data show CDR1 as DFQATT and CDR2 as SNEGSKA (reference sequence). The V end was cut by 3 bases, the J end by 1 base, with 7 bases between. The CDR3 runs 12 residues. CDR3 region: CSASANSYEQYF. CDR3 coding DNA: TGCAGTGCTAGTGCAAATTCCTACGAGCAGTACTTC.